This T cell receptor (beta chain) was retrieved from a study of regulatory T cells in long-lasting Graves disease. Study-wide findings and caveats: Persistent disease was characterized by preferential usage of TRBV28, TRBJ1-2 and TRBJ2-5.

About this clonotype itself: The antigen is undetermined.

CDR1 and CDR2 from the germline V gene are LNHDA and SQIVND (reference sequence). Trimming cost V 1 base and J 2 bases, with 12 bases left between them. The CDR3 runs 15 residues. Time point: newly diagnosed GD, antithyroid drugs for less than 3 months. The authors made the TCR library using RNA they extracted from PBMCs. Through Arm-PCR of CDR3 regions and iRepertoire HTBI primers, TCR beta libraries were built. TCRdb reanalysed the multiplex PCR reads using MiXCR and keeps one entry per CDR3 protein. The repertoire includes about 460,000 distinct CDR3 sequences, 12% to 15% of them detected once, and approximately 15% sits in the top ten. This sample was shared with a second study, whose subject was T cells in Graves' hyperthyroidism and ophthalmopathy. This second study says: Exclusion criteria comprised uncontrolled infection, other autoimmune disease, pregnancy or lactation.

The V and J genes are TRBV19 and TRBJ2-7; possibly TRBD2 for D (6 bases). This TCR derives from a woman aged 50 to 60 with Graves disease. The sample here was peripheral blood mononuclear cells (PBMCs), taken at new diagnosis, from a patient treated with antithyroid drugs. CDR3 sequence reads: CASSIGSGGAYEQYF. The DNA for the CDR3 is TGTGCCAGTAGTATAGGGAGCGGAGGGGCCTACGAGCAGTACTTC.